Presented here are 13 T cell receptor beta chains from one specimen sequenced in a study of cytomegalovirus exposure and HLA in healthy donors. 13 Jbeta primers and 60 Vbeta primers were used for the PCR. Produced via immunoSEQ multiplex PCR; TCRdb's table is partial and in-frame only. The table lists 110,000 to 150,000 clones, 80% of them singletons. Sample: PBMCs. The receptors originated from a middle-aged man in good health and CMV-seronegative.

The rearrangement joins TRBV21-1 to TRBJ2-7; the D call of TRBD2 is as the table states it, not checked on the DNA. TRBV21-1 is flagged as a pseudogene. This CDR3 region has 17 residues. CDR3 loop: CASSKDPSGFPSYEQYF. In DNA form, the CDR3 reads TGTGCCAGCAGCAAAGACCCTAGCGGTTTCCCCTCCTACGAGCAGTACTTC.

The gene calls are TRBV19 and TRBJ1-1, with D unclear. V was pared by 4 bases and J by 6 bases, with 18 bases between. Per germline, CDR1 LNHDA and CDR2 SQIVND (reference sequence). The CDR3 covers 15 residues. The DNA for the CDR3 is TGTGCCAGTAGTACCTTAGTCGTCGTTGGGCCTGAAGCTTTCTTT. Protein product: CASSTLVVVGPEAFF. Variable domain in full (rest from reference TRBV19 and TRBJ1-1): DGGITQSPKYLFRKEGQNVTLSCEQNLNHDAMYWYRQDPGQGLRLIYYSQIVNDFQKGDIAEGYSVSREKKESFPLTVTSAQKNPTAFYLCASSTLVVVGPEAFFGQGTRLTVV.

The chain employs TRBV5-1 and TRBJ1-1; no definite D call. The CDR3 consists of 13 residues. V was clipped by 0 bases and J by 4 bases, with 7 bases between them. Germline lookup yields CDR1 SGHRS and CDR2 YFSETQ. The CDR3 loop reads CASSLVAGTEAFF. CDR3 nucleotides: TGCGCCAGCAGCTTGGTTGCCGGCACTGAAGCTTTCTTT.

The DNA for the CDR3 is TGTGCCAGCAGCTTAGGGTCGCCCTCGGACGAGCAGTACTTC. It specifies CASSLGSPSDEQYF. This chain uses TRBV7-6 with TRBJ2-7; D unclear. The V gene lost 1 base and the J gene lost 5 bases, with 12 bases spanning the gap. This CDR3 contains 14 residues. Germline assignment: CDR1 SGHVS and CDR2 FNYEAQ.

The genes are TRBV9 and TRBJ1-5; D is undetermined. The CDR3 contains 15 residues. The germline V gene encodes CDR1 SGDLS and CDR2 YYNGEE. The germline V and J ends were trimmed by 1 base and 3 bases, with 11 bases remaining between them. The chain's CDR3 is CASSVREQNNQPQHF. Written as DNA, the CDR3 is TGTGCCAGCAGCGTAAGGGAGCAGAACAATCAGCCCCAGCATTTT.

This clone has just a few counts. J is TRBJ2-7 and V is TRBV7-2, with 8 bases lining up with TRBD1. The CDR3 has 16 amino acids. From germline, CDR1 is SGHTA and CDR2 FQGNSA. V was clipped by 5 bases and J by 3 bases; unmatched bases: 12. The CDR3: CASSDPGQGNSYEQYF. The CDR3 nucleotides read TGTGCCAGCAGCGATCCCGGACAGGGAAATAGCTACGAGCAGTACTTC. Variable domain in full (rest from reference TRBV7-2 and TRBJ2-7): GAGVSQSPSNKVTEKGKDVELRCDPISGHTALYWYRQSLGQGLEFLIYFQGNSAPDKSGLPSDRFSAERTGGSVSTLTIQRTQQEDSAVYLCASSDPGQGNSYEQYFGPGTRLTVT.

This clone has a single count. The J gene is TRBJ1-1, the V gene TRBV10-2; 8 positions agree with TRBD1. In germline, CDR1 is WSHSY, CDR2 SAAADI. The ends lost 7 bases at V and 6 bases at J; junction bases unmatched: 4. The CDR3 has 12 residues. The DNA for the CDR3 is TGCGCCAGCACCCAGGGGGCCGCTGAAGCTTTCTTT. Its protein product is CASTQGAAEAFF.

The rearrangement links TRBV19 to TRBJ2-6; 8 nucleotides agree with TRBD1. The CDR3 is made up of 19 amino acids. The J segment lost 0 bases and the V segment lost 5 bases, leaving 12 bases of the junction unmatched. Germline lookup yields CDR1 LNHDA and CDR2 SQIVND (reference sequence). CDR3 protein: CASSRWTGSSLSGANVLTF. The CDR3 DNA reads as TGTGCCAGTAGTCGCTGGACAGGGTCCTCTCTCTCTGGGGCCAACGTCCTGACTTTC.

This chain links TRBV7-9 with TRBJ1-4; tentative D call: TRBD1 (5 bases). CDR1 and CDR2 from the germline V gene are SEHNR and FQNEAQ (reference sequence). The CDR3 consists of 16 residues. V was trimmed by 5 bases and J by 8 bases, leaving 21 bases between them. In DNA, the CDR3 is TGTGCCAGCAGCCTTTTGCCGACAGCACGTCTAGAAAAACTGTTTTTT. It is translated as CASSLLPTARLEKLFF.

In its sample, this clone was seen once. This rearrangement joins TRBV6-4 to TRBJ1-5; D perhaps matches TRBD1 (6 bases). Deletions cut 5 bases from V and 7 bases from J, with 12 bases between. This CDR3 comprises 13 residues. Per the germline V gene, CDR1 is MRHNA and CDR2 is SNTAGT. The CDR3 reads CASSSGVGQPQHF. The DNA for the CDR3 is TGTGCCAGCAGTTCAGGGGTTGGACAGCCCCAGCATTTT.

This chain connects TRBV19 to TRBJ2-3; TRBD1 aligns across 8 bases. V shed 5 bases, J shed 2 bases, and the junction held 12 bases outside the gene matches. CDR3 length: 17 residues. Per germline, CDR1 LNHDA and CDR2 SQIVND (reference sequence). In DNA form, the CDR3 reads TGTGCCAGTAGTGTCACGGACAGGGCGAATCCCACAGATACGCAGTATTTT. Protein product: CASSVTDRANPTDTQYF.

J is TRBJ2-3 and V is TRBV5-1; 9 nucleotides match TRBD1. This CDR3 is 15 amino acids long. Trimming at V came to 2 bases and at J to 5 bases, leaving 6 bases not matched to a gene. Per germline, CDR1 SGHRS and CDR2 YFSETQ. The CDR3 DNA reads as TGCGCCAGCAGCTTCCGGGACAGGGATCGAGATACGCAGTATTTT. Protein: CASSFRDRDRDTQYF.

This clone has a single count. The V and J genes are TRBV9 and TRBJ1-2; D remains ambiguous. Germline V CDR1 and CDR2: SGDLS, YYNGEE. The V gene lost 3 bases and the J gene lost 4 bases, with 13 bases spanning the gap. This CDR3 contains 14 residues. DNA of the CDR3: TGTGCCAGCAGCGCCTCCTCTTTCCTCTATGGCTACACCTTC. This encodes CASSASSFLYGYTF.